This is a list of T cell receptor beta chains from one sample in a study of chemoradiotherapy in HPV16-positive cancers. The assay was immunoSEQ multiplex PCR, and TCRdb's table has in-frame clones only and misses some. The data contain tens of thousands of clones, approximately 88% of them singletons. Sequenced here: blood, sampled from a patient who underwent chemoradiotherapy. These receptors came from a human donor with HPV-associated anogenital cancer. Both conserved end residues are part of each CDR3. The D gene is left open where the match is weak. Clone size is stated in some rows and not others, as once, few, many or a class when expanded.

clone size	V gene	J gene	D gene	CDR3 DNA	CDR3 protein
.	TRBV5-1	TRBJ2-7	.	TGCGCCAGCAGCTTGGCAACTCAGGAGGAGCAGTACTTC	CASSLATQEEQYF
.	TRBV6-5	TRBJ1-2	.	TGTGCCAGCAGTTACTCGACCGGGGTTGGTGGATATGGCTACACCTTC	CASSYSTGVGGYGYTF
.	TRBV30	TRBJ1-3	TRBD1	TGTGCCTGGAGTCGGGACAGTGGCTCTGGAAACACCATATATTTT	CAWSRDSGSGNTIYF
.	TRBV4-1	TRBJ1-1	.	TGCGCCAGCAGCCAAGATGCTGGGGGGACGAACACTGAAGCTTTCTTT	CASSQDAGGTNTEAFF
.	TRBV30	TRBJ1-2	.	TGTGCCTGGAACGCTCTGGGGCCGGGTGGCTACACCTTC	CAWNALGPGGYTF
.	TRBV28	TRBJ1-2	.	TGTGCCAGCAGCCACGGACAGACCTATGGCTACACCTTC	CASSHGQTYGYTF
once	TRBV7-9	TRBJ2-3	TRBD1	TGTGCCAGCAGCTCCTCAGGGGGACGGGCTAGCACAGATACGCAGTATTTT	CASSSSGGRASTDTQYF
few	TRBV6-5	TRBJ1-1	TRBD1	TGTGCCAGCAGTCTACAGGGGGGATCTGAAGCTTTCTTT	CASSLQGGSEAFF
.	TRBV9	TRBJ2-1	TRBD2	TGTGCCAGCAGCGTAGGTCCCAGCGGGGGGGCAGTTCCGTTCTTC	CASSVGPSGGAVPFF
few	TRBV5-4	TRBJ2-2	.	TGTGCCAGCAGCTTAGAGGGGTCAGGGGAGCTGTTTTTT	CASSLEGSGELFF
.	TRBV11-2	TRBJ1-4	.	TGTGCCAGCAGCCCCATTTCAACTAATGAAAAACTGTTTTTT	CASSPISTNEKLFF
.	TRBV2	TRBJ2-3	.	TGTGCCAGCACACAAGGACTCACAGATACGCAGTATTTT	CASTQGLTDTQYF
.	TRBV30	TRBJ2-5	TRBD1	TGTGCCTGGAATCAGGGGGTAGGGGAGACCCAGTACTTC	CAWNQGVGETQYF
.	TRBV7-9	TRBJ1-4	.	TGTGCCAGCAGCCTCCCCGGGTTTAGGGGTGAAAAACTGTTTTTT	CASSLPGFRGEKLFF
.	TRBV6-5	TRBJ2-1	.	TGTGCCAGCAGCCACAGGGAGAACTCCTACAATGAGCAGTTCTTC	CASSHRENSYNEQFF
.	TRBV18	TRBJ1-1	TRBD1	TGTGCCAGCTCACCACTGACAGGGGGCGAAGCTTTCTTT	CASSPLTGGEAFF
.	TRBV29-1	TRBJ1-2	.	TGCAGCGTTCGGGAGGGACGTGGCTACACCTTC	CSVREGRGYTF
.	TRBV19	TRBJ2-3	TRBD2	TGTGCCAGTAGTATTATAGCCAAGCGGGGGAGCACAGATACGCAGTATTTT	CASSIIAKRGSTDTQYF
.	TRBV6-5	TRBJ2-3	TRBD1	TGTGCCAGCAGTTACTCGACAGGGGGGAACACAGATACGCAGTATTTT	CASSYSTGGNTDTQYF
.	TRBV5-1	TRBJ2-3	TRBD1	TGCGCCAGCAGGCGACAGGGGGAAGCAGATACGCAGTATTTT	CASRRQGEADTQYF
.	TRBV2	TRBJ1-2	.	TGTGCCAGCAGTGCTCTGAACTATGGCTACACCTTC	CASSALNYGYTF
.	TRBV7-2	TRBJ1-3	.	TGTGCCAGCAGCTTGGGCAGGAGCTCTGGAAACACCATATATTTT	CASSLGRSSGNTIYF
.	TRBV9	TRBJ1-3	.	TGTGCCAGCAGCGTCGAGGGTACTGGAAACACCATATATTTT	CASSVEGTGNTIYF
.	TRBV5-1	TRBJ1-1	.	TGCGCCAGCAGCTTGGCAAAAAGAACAGTGAACACTGAAGCTTTCTTT	CASSLAKRTVNTEAFF
.	TRBV18	TRBJ2-3	TRBD2	TGTGCCAGCTCACCACCGTGGCGGGGGGGCGGCCCCACAGATACGCAGTATTTT	CASSPPWRGGGPTDTQYF
.	TRBV19	TRBJ2-2	TRBD2	TGTGCCAGTAGTATATTTAGCGGGGGGGTCACCGGGGAGCTGTTTTTT	CASSIFSGGVTGELFF
.	TRBV9	TRBJ2-1	.	TGTGCCAGCAGCGTAGCTAACGGGGACTACAATGAGCAGTTCTTC	CASSVANGDYNEQFF
.	TRBV19	TRBJ2-1	.	TGTGCCAGTAAGGACGCCAGCTCCTACAATGAGCAGTTCTTC	CASKDASSYNEQFF
once	TRBV2	TRBJ1-3	.	TGTGCCAGCAGTGAACGGAAGAACACCATATATTTT	CASSERKNTIYF
.	TRBV5-1	TRBJ1-4	.	TGCGCCAGCAGCTTGGAGGGAACAACTAATGAAAAACTGTTTTTT	CASSLEGTTNEKLFF
.	TRBV7-9	TRBJ2-1	.	TGTGCCAGCAGCTCGACTACCAGAGGGTACAATGAGCAGTTCTTC	CASSSTTRGYNEQFF
.	TRBV19	TRBJ2-3	TRBD1	TGTGCCAGTTCCAGGCAGGGGGCTACAGATACGCAGTATTTT	CASSRQGATDTQYF
.	TRBV7-2	TRBJ2-1	.	TGTGCCAGCAGCCCCGAGTTCGGTGGAAGCTCCTACAATGAGCAGTTCTTC	CASSPEFGGSSYNEQFF